This TCR beta chain was found in a study of blood T cell repertoires in COVID-19 (dated by TCRdb to 2018 to 2020). In the study overall: Collaborator samples came from the United States, Italy and Spain and covered acute and convalescent phases of COVID-19. Deeply sampled blood TCRbeta repertoires from subjects exposed to, actively infected with, or recovered from COVID-19 were included in the dataset. The prospective study material was composed of cDNA or gDNA derived from T cells, B-cell-depleted T cells, or PBMCs. Nearly every sample came with metadata listing a de-identified subject ID, COVID-19 status, age in years and sex. Samples were obtained from the ongoing ImmuneRACE study (first 160 participants) and from some 1,200 subjects provided by 6 global collaborators. The repertoires were released in a freely available public database intended as a resource for research on the immune response to SARS-CoV-2. Where available, HLA class I and class II types were obtained from metadata supplied by the sample provider rather than from assay-based typing.

The paper's findings and limits, for the study overall: How much clinical and demographic metadata was included differed by source and by participant, and the metadata was provided uncurated.

Whole blood was collected in K2EDTA tubes by collaborating institutions according to the institutions' own protocols. For TCRbeta analysis, collaborators shipped samples as frozen whole blood, isolated PBMCs, or DNA extracted from either of those sample types. The immunoSEQ Assay, a bias-controlled multiplex PCR, was used to amplify TCRbeta CDR3 regions from genomic DNA. For the original study's pipeline: The number of nucleated cells in each sample was estimated from the amplification of reference gene primers within the assay. To quantify the absolute abundance of each unique TCRbeta CDR3 rearrangement, sequence reads were collapsed and filtered. For each sample, productive Simpson clonality was calculated by taking the square root of Simpson's diversity index across productive rearrangements. TCRdb stores this immuneACCESS table with in-frame sequences only. Part of the clones is absent; in the studies checked, under half of the shortfall reflects unresolved V genes, and no reason is known for the rest. V and J calls and clone size follow that table, whereas D and trimming were derived from the DNA. This sample comprises over 75,000 clones, roughly 83% of them detected only once. Of the sample, approximately 10% is held by the ten largest clones.

This clone was recorded a few times. No antigen is known for it. Per-base qualities were not stored, and no clone one base away is much larger. In the germline V gene (reference sequence), CDR1 corresponds to MNHEY and CDR2 to SMNVEV. Taken from cysteine to phenylalanine, the CDR3 has 13 residues. Only the CDR3 DNA is retained, 39 bases long and in frame from the first base. Trimming costs V 5 bases and J 2 bases, and their ends lie 9 bases apart. The sequenced material came from peripheral blood. Recombination joined TRBV27 with TRBJ1-2; perhaps TRBD1 is the D gene, with 5 bases matching. The receptor was derived from a human donor in a cohort sampled during active COVID-19. In nucleotides, the sequence is TGTGCCAGCAGTATAAGACAGAACTATGGCTACACCTTC. The encoded protein is CASSIRQNYGYTF.